The rows below give T cell receptor beta chains drawn from one sample of a study of T cell responses to AZD1222 COVID-19 vaccine. Clones were read by immunoSEQ multiplex PCR, and TCRdb kept only the in-frame ones, dropping some. Among around 80,000 clones listed, approximately 91% were seen once. Sequenced here: peripheral blood, sampled on day 0 of AZD1222 vaccination. Receptor source: an adult in good health. Each CDR3 is given with its conserved first and last residue. Fields, in order: CDR3 DNA, CDR3 protein, J gene, D gene, clone size, V gene. The D gene is left open where the match is weak. Size values are once, few and many counts, or a class for expanded clones, and some rows have none.

CDR3nt: TGTGCCAGCACCACCTCAGGTAATCAGCCCCAGCATTTT
CDR3aa: CASTTSGNQPQHF
j_gene: TRBJ1-5
d_gene: -
abundance: -
v_gene: TRBV28

CDR3nt: TGTGCCAGCAGCCTCGGACTAGCGGGGTACACAGATACGCAGTATTTT
CDR3aa: CASSLGLAGYTDTQYF
j_gene: TRBJ2-3
d_gene: TRBD2
abundance: -
v_gene: TRBV5-6

CDR3nt: TGCGCCAGCAGCACAGGGCGACTATCCTACGAGCAGTACTTC
CDR3aa: CASSTGRLSYEQYF
j_gene: TRBJ2-7
d_gene: -
abundance: -
v_gene: TRBV5-1

CDR3nt: TGCGCCAGCAGCCAAGAGTGGGGTCAGCCCCAGCATTTT
CDR3aa: CASSQEWGQPQHF
j_gene: TRBJ1-5
d_gene: -
abundance: -
v_gene: TRBV4-1

CDR3nt: TGTGCCAGTAGATGGAGGGCCGAGGCTGGAAACACCATATATTTT
CDR3aa: CASRWRAEAGNTIYF
j_gene: TRBJ1-3
d_gene: -
abundance: -
v_gene: TRBV19

CDR3nt: TGTGCCAGCAGTTTCGCCGTTGCCCATCAGCCCCAGCATTTT
CDR3aa: CASSFAVAHQPQHF
j_gene: TRBJ1-5
d_gene: -
abundance: -
v_gene: TRBV28

CDR3nt: TGTGCCAGCAGTTACTCGATTCTAGCGGAAGAGACCCAGTACTTC
CDR3aa: CASSYSILAEETQYF
j_gene: TRBJ2-5
d_gene: TRBD2
abundance: -
v_gene: TRBV6-5

CDR3nt: TGTGCCTGGAGCTTTGGACAACTATACGAGCAGTACTTC
CDR3aa: CAWSFGQLYEQYF
j_gene: TRBJ2-7
d_gene: -
abundance: -
v_gene: TRBV30

CDR3nt: TGTGCCAGCAGTGAACAGGGCGAAGGGTACTTC
CDR3aa: CASSEQGEGYF
j_gene: TRBJ2-4
d_gene: -
abundance: -
v_gene: TRBV2

CDR3nt: TGTGCCAGCAGCCTTGAGAGGGGAGGAAGGCCCTACGAGCAGTACTTC
CDR3aa: CASSLERGGRPYEQYF
j_gene: TRBJ2-7
d_gene: -
abundance: -
v_gene: TRBV28

CDR3nt: TGTGCCACCAGCCCGCGCGGTGGCGGGAGGGCGACCGGGGAGCTGTTTTTT
CDR3aa: CATSPRGGGRATGELFF
j_gene: TRBJ2-2
d_gene: TRBD2
abundance: -
v_gene: TRBV15

CDR3nt: TGTGCCTCGGGGTCCGGTAACACCAACACAGATACGCAGTATTTT
CDR3aa: CASGSGNTNTDTQYF
j_gene: TRBJ2-3
d_gene: -
abundance: once
v_gene: TRBV28

CDR3nt: TGCAGCGTTGGCCTCCCCGAGCAGTACTTC
CDR3aa: CSVGLPEQYF
j_gene: TRBJ2-7
d_gene: -
abundance: -
v_gene: TRBV29-1

CDR3nt: TGTGCCAGCAGCTTAGGGGGTGTAAGTGAAGCTTTCTTT
CDR3aa: CASSLGGVSEAFF
j_gene: TRBJ1-1
d_gene: -
abundance: -
v_gene: TRBV7-2

CDR3nt: TGTGCCATCAGTTACGAGGGGGGGATCACAGATACGCAGTATTTT
CDR3aa: CAISYEGGITDTQYF
j_gene: TRBJ2-3
d_gene: -
abundance: -
v_gene: TRBV10-3

CDR3nt: TGTGCCAGCTCTAGGTCACAGGTGATGTCTGGGGAGCAGTTCTTC
CDR3aa: CASSRSQVMSGEQFF
j_gene: TRBJ2-1
d_gene: -
abundance: few
v_gene: TRBV7-9

CDR3nt: TGTGCCAGCAGAGCTTGGGGGGGGGAGGCCACTGAAGCTTTCTTT
CDR3aa: CASRAWGGEATEAFF
j_gene: TRBJ1-1
d_gene: -
abundance: -
v_gene: TRBV6-5

CDR3nt: TGTGCCAGCAGCTTCGTAGCGGGATTGGTCACAGATACGCAGTATTTT
CDR3aa: CASSFVAGLVTDTQYF
j_gene: TRBJ2-3
d_gene: TRBD2
abundance: -
v_gene: TRBV28

CDR3nt: TGTGCCAGCAGCTTATTGTCGGGATACAATGAGCAGTTCTTC
CDR3aa: CASSLLSGYNEQFF
j_gene: TRBJ2-1
d_gene: -
abundance: -
v_gene: TRBV7-3

CDR3nt: TGTGCCAGCAGTTACTCGATAAGCTTCGAGACCCAGTACTTC
CDR3aa: CASSYSISFETQYF
j_gene: TRBJ2-5
d_gene: -
abundance: once
v_gene: TRBV6-5

CDR3nt: TGCAGCGTTTTGACCCTCAGAACAGATACGCAGTATTTT
CDR3aa: CSVLTLRTDTQYF
j_gene: TRBJ2-3
d_gene: -
abundance: -
v_gene: TRBV29-1

CDR3nt: TGTGCCAGTAGAGCGACAGGGGGTAACTATGGCTACACCTTC
CDR3aa: CASRATGGNYGYTF
j_gene: TRBJ1-2
d_gene: TRBD1
abundance: -
v_gene: TRBV19

CDR3nt: TGCGCCAGCAGCTTGGGCCCGGGGGCGGAAACTGAAGCTTTCTTT
CDR3aa: CASSLGPGAETEAFF
j_gene: TRBJ1-1
d_gene: -
abundance: -
v_gene: TRBV5-1

CDR3nt: TGTGCCAGCAGCCGAGGGACTAGCGGGACTTACGAGCAGTACTTC
CDR3aa: CASSRGTSGTYEQYF
j_gene: TRBJ2-7
d_gene: TRBD2
abundance: -
v_gene: TRBV3-1/TRBV3-2

CDR3nt: TGTGCCAGCAGCTTCGGGGAGACCGGGGAGCTGTTTTTT
CDR3aa: CASSFGETGELFF
j_gene: TRBJ2-2
d_gene: -
abundance: few
v_gene: TRBV7-2

CDR3nt: TGTGCCAGCAGCGTAGCTACTGGGAACACTGAAGCTTTCTTT
CDR3aa: CASSVATGNTEAFF
j_gene: TRBJ1-1
d_gene: -
abundance: -
v_gene: TRBV9

CDR3nt: TGCAGCGTTGAAGGCCCGACGGGTACTGAAGCTTTCTTT
CDR3aa: CSVEGPTGTEAFF
j_gene: TRBJ1-1
d_gene: -
abundance: -
v_gene: TRBV29-1

CDR3nt: TGTGCCAGCAGTTTACCGGGGGGGCAAGAGACCCAGTACTTC
CDR3aa: CASSLPGGQETQYF
j_gene: TRBJ2-5
d_gene: TRBD2
abundance: -
v_gene: TRBV28

CDR3nt: TGTGCCAGCAGTTCCCCACAGGACTCTACACCCCTCCACTTT
CDR3aa: CASSSPQDSTPLHF
j_gene: TRBJ1-6
d_gene: -
abundance: -
v_gene: TRBV28

CDR3nt: TGTGCCAGCAGCTTAAGGGCAGGGGTAGATGGCTACACCTTC
CDR3aa: CASSLRAGVDGYTF
j_gene: TRBJ1-2
d_gene: -
abundance: -
v_gene: TRBV7-9

CDR3nt: TGTGCCAGCAGCGCAGGCGGGACTAGCGGTCCCCGAGAGACCCAGTACTTC
CDR3aa: CASSAGGTSGPRETQYF
j_gene: TRBJ2-5
d_gene: TRBD2
abundance: -
v_gene: TRBV3-1/TRBV3-2

CDR3nt: TGTGCCAGCAGCAGGTCTTGGGGGGCCCACTCACCCCTCCACTTT
CDR3aa: CASSRSWGAHSPLHF
j_gene: TRBJ1-6
d_gene: -
abundance: few
v_gene: TRBV3-1/TRBV3-2

CDR3nt: TGTGCCAGCAGCTTAGAACGACAGGGGTATCAGCCCCAGCATTTT
CDR3aa: CASSLERQGYQPQHF
j_gene: TRBJ1-5
d_gene: TRBD1
abundance: -
v_gene: TRBV7-2

CDR3nt: TGTGCCAGCAGCCGCGACAGAGACCGCTACGAGCAGTACTTC
CDR3aa: CASSRDRDRYEQYF
j_gene: TRBJ2-7
d_gene: -
abundance: -
v_gene: TRBV7-2

CDR3nt: TGTGCCAGCAAAGGGGGCAGGTCGTTTTACTACGAGCAGTACTTC
CDR3aa: CASKGGRSFYYEQYF
j_gene: TRBJ2-7
d_gene: TRBD1
abundance: once
v_gene: TRBV28

CDR3nt: TGTGCCAGAGGGGGCGAGAGGGACGAGCAGTACTTC
CDR3aa: CARGGERDEQYF
j_gene: TRBJ2-7
d_gene: TRBD1
abundance: once
v_gene: TRBV12-3/TRBV12-4

CDR3nt: TGTGCCAGCAGTTCCGAGACAGGGTCTAACTATGGCTACACCTTC
CDR3aa: CASSSETGSNYGYTF
j_gene: TRBJ1-2
d_gene: TRBD1
abundance: -
v_gene: TRBV28

CDR3nt: TGTGCCAGCATCCCCGGGACTAGCAATCAGCCCCAGCATTTT
CDR3aa: CASIPGTSNQPQHF
j_gene: TRBJ1-5
d_gene: -
abundance: -
v_gene: TRBV6-5

CDR3nt: TGTGCCAGCAGTTCTTTCGCGGGAGGGAACAATCAGCCCCAGCATTTT
CDR3aa: CASSSFAGGNNQPQHF
j_gene: TRBJ1-5
d_gene: -
abundance: -
v_gene: TRBV7-2

CDR3nt: TGTGCCAGTACACTCTCGGAAGCTGGGGCCAACGTCCTGACTTTC
CDR3aa: CASTLSEAGANVLTF
j_gene: TRBJ2-6
d_gene: -
abundance: -
v_gene: TRBV19

CDR3nt: TGTGCCAGCAGTTTGAGGGGGCTGGGATCACCCCTCCACTTT
CDR3aa: CASSLRGLGSPLHF
j_gene: TRBJ1-6
d_gene: TRBD1
abundance: -
v_gene: TRBV27

CDR3nt: TGTGCCAGCAGCCTCGAGACAGGGGCAGGGTCACCCCTCCACTTT
CDR3aa: CASSLETGAGSPLHF
j_gene: TRBJ1-6
d_gene: TRBD1
abundance: -
v_gene: TRBV9

CDR3nt: TGTGCCAGCAGCTTAGGGGGAGCTCGGGATGAGCAGTTCTTC
CDR3aa: CASSLGGARDEQFF
j_gene: TRBJ2-1
d_gene: -
abundance: -
v_gene: TRBV11-3

CDR3nt: TGTGCCAGCAGCTTGAGATATGGGTCTACTAATGAAAAACTGTTTTTT
CDR3aa: CASSLRYGSTNEKLFF
j_gene: TRBJ1-4
d_gene: -
abundance: -
v_gene: TRBV5-8

CDR3nt: TGTGCCAGCTCACAGGTTCGGGGAGGAGGAAACACTGAAGCTTTCTTT
CDR3aa: CASSQVRGGGNTEAFF
j_gene: TRBJ1-1
d_gene: -
abundance: -
v_gene: TRBV18

CDR3nt: TGTGCCAGCAGTTACTCGGGGACAGGGTCGTCTGAAGCTTTCTTT
CDR3aa: CASSYSGTGSSEAFF
j_gene: TRBJ1-1
d_gene: TRBD1
abundance: -
v_gene: TRBV6-5

CDR3nt: TGTGCCATCAGGGGACAGGGAGGGGAGACCCAGTACTTC
CDR3aa: CAIRGQGGETQYF
j_gene: TRBJ2-5
d_gene: TRBD1
abundance: -
v_gene: TRBV10-3

CDR3nt: TGTGCCAGCAGCCCTACAGGGAATCCAAAACTGTTTTTT
CDR3aa: CASSPTGNPKLFF
j_gene: TRBJ1-4
d_gene: -
abundance: -
v_gene: TRBV11-2

CDR3nt: TGTGCCAGCAGCCCGGACGTAAGGTTAGATGATGAGCAGTTCTTC
CDR3aa: CASSPDVRLDDEQFF
j_gene: TRBJ2-1
d_gene: -
abundance: -
v_gene: TRBV3-1/TRBV3-2

CDR3nt: TGTGCTAGTGGTTTCACTACGGGACACCCCTATTTT
CDR3aa: CASGFTTGHPYF
j_gene: TRBJ1-5
d_gene: -
abundance: -
v_gene: TRBV12-5

CDR3nt: TGTGCTAGTGGTTTGCCCCCGATCTACACCTTC
CDR3aa: CASGLPPIYTF
j_gene: TRBJ1-2
d_gene: -
abundance: once
v_gene: TRBV12-5

CDR3nt: TGTGCCAGCAGCTTAACGGTGACAGAACCTGAAGCTTTCTTT
CDR3aa: CASSLTVTEPEAFF
j_gene: TRBJ1-1
d_gene: -
abundance: -
v_gene: TRBV7-3

CDR3nt: TGTGCCAGCAGCGTTGCCTCCCATGAGCAGTTCTTC
CDR3aa: CASSVASHEQFF
j_gene: TRBJ2-1
d_gene: -
abundance: once
v_gene: TRBV28

CDR3nt: TGCGCCAGCAGCCCCGGACTCCAGCCTAATCAGCCCCAGCATTTT
CDR3aa: CASSPGLQPNQPQHF
j_gene: TRBJ1-5
d_gene: -
abundance: -
v_gene: TRBV5-1

CDR3nt: TGTGCCAGCAGCCTGGACCTCAGGGAGAACTATGGCTACACCTTC
CDR3aa: CASSLDLRENYGYTF
j_gene: TRBJ1-2
d_gene: -
abundance: -
v_gene: TRBV5-4

CDR3nt: TGTGCCAGCAGCCTGGATCTTACAGGGGGGGAGCTGTTTTTT
CDR3aa: CASSLDLTGGELFF
j_gene: TRBJ2-2
d_gene: -
abundance: -
v_gene: TRBV5-6

CDR3nt: TGTGCCAGCTCGGAAAGACAGGGGGGCACAGATACGCAGTATTTT
CDR3aa: CASSERQGGTDTQYF
j_gene: TRBJ2-3
d_gene: TRBD1
abundance: -
v_gene: TRBV18

CDR3nt: TGTGCCAGCAGCCTGTGGGACAGCCCCTACGAGCAGTACTTC
CDR3aa: CASSLWDSPYEQYF
j_gene: TRBJ2-7
d_gene: TRBD1
abundance: -
v_gene: TRBV5-5

CDR3nt: TGTGCCCTCGGACCAGCGGGGGGGCCGCGGGAGACCCAGTACTTC
CDR3aa: CALGPAGGPRETQYF
j_gene: TRBJ2-5
d_gene: TRBD2
abundance: -
v_gene: TRBV28

CDR3nt: TGTGCCAGCGGCCCGGGACGAGCAGCGCAAGAGACCCAGTACTTC
CDR3aa: CASGPGRAAQETQYF
j_gene: TRBJ2-5
d_gene: -
abundance: -
v_gene: TRBV19